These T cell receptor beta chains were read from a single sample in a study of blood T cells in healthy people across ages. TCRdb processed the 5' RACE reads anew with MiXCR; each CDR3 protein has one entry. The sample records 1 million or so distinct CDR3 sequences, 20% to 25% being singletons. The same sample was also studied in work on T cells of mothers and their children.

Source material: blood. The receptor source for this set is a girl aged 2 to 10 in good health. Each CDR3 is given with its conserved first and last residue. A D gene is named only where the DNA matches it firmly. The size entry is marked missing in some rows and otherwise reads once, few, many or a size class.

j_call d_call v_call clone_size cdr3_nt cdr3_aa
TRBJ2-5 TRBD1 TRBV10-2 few TGCGCCAGCAGCGGAAAAGACGGGACAGGGGGTTGGGAGACCCAGTACTTC CASSGKDGTGGWETQYF
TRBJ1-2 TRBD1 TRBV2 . TGTGCCAGAACCGGGACAGATGACTATGGCTACACCTTC CARTGTDDYGYTF
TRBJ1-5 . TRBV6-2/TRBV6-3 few TGTGCCAGCAGTAACACGGGGGTTCAGCCCCAGCATTTT CASSNTGVQPQHF
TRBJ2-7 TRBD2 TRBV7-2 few TGTGCCAGCAGCTTATTTTTCTCTAGCGGGGCAACCTACGAGCAGTACTTC CASSLFFSSGATYEQYF
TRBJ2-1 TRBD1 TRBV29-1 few TGCAGCGGAGGACAGGGGCCCACTTCTTGGATCAATGAGCAGTTCTTC CSGGQGPTSWINEQFF
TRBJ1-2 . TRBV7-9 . TGTGCCAGCAGCCCTATTCTCGACGCAGGGGAAGGCTACACCTTC CASSPILDAGEGYTF
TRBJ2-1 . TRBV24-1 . TGTGCCACCAGTGACCCCGGCGGCTCCAATGAGCAGTTCTTC CATSDPGGSNEQFF
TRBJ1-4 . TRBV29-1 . TGCAGCGTTGTGGCTGAAAAACTGTTTTTT CSVVAEKLFF
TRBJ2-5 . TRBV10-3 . TGTGCCATCAGCCCGGACAGTCAAGAGACCCAGTACTTC CAISPDSQETQYF
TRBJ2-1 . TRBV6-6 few TGTGCCAGCAGTTACAGGGAGACTGAGCAGTTCTTC CASSYRETEQFF
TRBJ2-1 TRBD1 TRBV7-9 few TGTGCCAGCAGCCCCCGGACAGGTAATATCGATGAGCAGTTCTTC CASSPRTGNIDEQFF
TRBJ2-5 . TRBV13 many TGTGCCAGCAGCTTAGCCGGGGGGACCCAGTACTTC CASSLAGGTQYF
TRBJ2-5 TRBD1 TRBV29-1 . TGCAGCGTTGAACCCCGACAGGGGGCACTTGAAGAGACCCAGTACTTC CSVEPRQGALEETQYF
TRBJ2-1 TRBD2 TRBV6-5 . TGTGCCAGCAGTTACAGTCCCCCGAAATTTAGCGGGGAGGTTGCTTTAGTAAACAATGAGCAGTTCTTC CASSYSPPKFSGEVALVNNEQFF
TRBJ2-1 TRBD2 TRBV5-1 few TGTGCCAGCAGTTTAGCGACTAGCGGTTCCTCCTACAATGAGCAGTTCTTC CASSLATSGSSYNEQFF
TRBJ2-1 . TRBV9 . TGTGCCAGCAGCCCAACGACTGGGACCGTCAATGAGCAGTTCTTC CASSPTTGTVNEQFF
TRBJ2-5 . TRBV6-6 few TGTGCCAGCAGTTACTCGGAGCGCCCAGAGACCCAGTACTTC CASSYSERPETQYF
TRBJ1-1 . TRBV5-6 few TGTGCCAGCAGCTTGGCTGGTTGGAAAGGGGCTTTCTTT CASSLAGWKGAFF
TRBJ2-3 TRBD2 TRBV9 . TGTGCCAGCAGCCCCCCCCCGGGAGCGGGGGGATGGGATACGCAGTATTTT CASSPPPGAGGWDTQYF
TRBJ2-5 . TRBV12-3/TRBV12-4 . TGTGCCAGCACCAGTACTGGCGGGGCAGGAGAGACCCAGTACTTC CASTSTGGAGETQYF
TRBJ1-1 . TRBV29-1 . TGCAGCGTTTGGGAGGAGAACACTGAAGCTTTCTTT CSVWEENTEAFF
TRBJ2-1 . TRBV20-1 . TGCAGTGCTAGAGATACGGGGATAGAGCAGTTCTTC CSARDTGIEQFF
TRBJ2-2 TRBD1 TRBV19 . TGTGCCAGTATCCCGACAGGGGGCTATGCCGGGGAGCTGTTTTTT CASIPTGGYAGELFF
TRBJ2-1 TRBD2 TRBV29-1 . TGCAGCGCCCGACTAGCGGGGGGAGACGATGAGCAGTTCTTC CSARLAGGDDEQFF
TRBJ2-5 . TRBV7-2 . TGTGCCAGCAGCTTAGTCTCCAGCGGCGGGTCTAGGGAGACCCAGTACTTC CASSLVSSGGSRETQYF
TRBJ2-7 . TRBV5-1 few TGCGCCAGCAGCCCGGGACGGTTACTCGACGAGCAGTACTTC CASSPGRLLDEQYF
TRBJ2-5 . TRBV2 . TGTGCCAGCACCGGGATAGGAGAGACCCAGTACTTC CASTGIGETQYF
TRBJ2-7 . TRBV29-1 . TGCAGCGCTGGGAGTGGCCACGAGCAGTACTTC CSAGSGHEQYF
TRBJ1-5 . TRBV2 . TGTGCCAGCATGGCGGAGGCCAATCAGCCCCAGCATTTT CASMAEANQPQHF
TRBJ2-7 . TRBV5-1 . TGCGCCAGCAGCCTGGTAGGGGGGCGGACCTACGAGCAGTACTTC CASSLVGGRTYEQYF
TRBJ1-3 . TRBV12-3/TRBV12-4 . TGTGCCAGCACCAAAGGACAGACGATCTCTGGAAACACCATATATTTT CASTKGQTISGNTIYF
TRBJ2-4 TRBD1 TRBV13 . TGTGCCAGCAGCCTGGGGACAGGGTTAGCCAAAAACATTCAGTACTTC CASSLGTGLAKNIQYF
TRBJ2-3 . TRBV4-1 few TGCGCCAGCAGCCAACCCGGGAATGACGATACGCAGTATTTT CASSQPGNDDTQYF
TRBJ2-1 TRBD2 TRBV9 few TGTGCCAGCAGCGTGAGCGGCCGGGACTACCACAATGAGCAGTTCTTC CASSVSGRDYHNEQFF
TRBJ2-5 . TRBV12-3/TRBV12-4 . TGTGCCAGCAGTAATAAACAGTACCAAGAGACCCAGTACTTC CASSNKQYQETQYF
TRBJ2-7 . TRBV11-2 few TGTGCCAGCAGCTTAGATCCTAGCAACCCCTACGAGCAGTACTTC CASSLDPSNPYEQYF
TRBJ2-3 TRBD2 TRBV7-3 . TGTGCCAGCAGCTTAACCTCCTTGGGCGGGGGGCACACAGATACGCAGTATTTT CASSLTSLGGGHTDTQYF
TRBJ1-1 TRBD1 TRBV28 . TGTGCCAGCAGTTTTCGACCGGGACAGGGAGTGAACACTGAAGCTTTCTTT CASSFRPGQGVNTEAFF
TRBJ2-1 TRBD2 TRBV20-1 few TGCAGTGCTAGGGGGCGACTAGCGGATGTTCTGTACAATGAGCAGTTCTTC CSARGRLADVLYNEQFF
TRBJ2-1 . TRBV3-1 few TGTGCCAGCAGCTACCCGTCGAGCTACAATGAGCAGTTCTTC CASSYPSSYNEQFF